This T cell receptor (beta chain) derives from a study of naive CD8 T cells in extremely preterm neonates. CDR3 size: 15 residues. CDR1 and CDR2 (germline): SGHTA, FQGNSA. Losses at the gene ends were 5 bases for V and 8 bases for J; bases not matched to a gene: 9. Libraries were prepared by immunoSEQ multiplex PCR; TCRdb keeps only in-frame clonotypes and omits some of them. The data contain under 6,000 clones, under 99% of them singletons. Sequencing was carried out using naive CD8+ T cells from blood. The TCR sequence derives from a human donor in good health. This rearrangement joins TRBV7-2 to TRBJ1-3; the match to TRBD1 covers 10 bases. The CDR3 here is CASSPRTGGVDTIYF. In DNA form, the CDR3 reads TGTGCCAGCAGCCCACGGACAGGGGGTGTGGACACCATATATTTT.